Sequencing of this T cell receptor (beta chain) was carried out in a study of cytomegalovirus exposure and HLA in healthy donors. Study background: The same platform used for the approximately 670 first-cohort repertoires was also used for the 100 to 150 validation repertoires, as a later analysis reported.

The approximately 130-subject validation cohort, separate from the approximately 670-subject first cohort, included the donors. The CDR3 is made up of 13 amino acids. Trimming removed 4 bases from V and 6 bases from J, with 13 bases in between. CDR1 is LNHDA and CDR2 is SQIVND in the germline V gene (reference sequence). On this clone: Antigen: not known.

Sequencing used immunoSEQ multiplex PCR; TCRdb keeps in-frame clones, though not all of them. The sample lists roughly 300,000 clones, 75% to 90% occurring once. General study findings and limits: Cytomegalovirus-associated status was assigned to approximately 160 TCR beta chains.

The chain carries TRBV19 and TRBJ2-7, with D perhaps matching TRBD1 or TRBD2 (5 bases each). Input material: PBMCs. The TCR originated in a woman in her 30s in good health and CMV-seropositive. CDR3 sequence: CASSRGTRGEQYF. The CDR3, as DNA: TGTGCCAGTAGTAGGGGCACTAGAGGCGAGCAGTACTTC.